These 14 T cell receptor beta chains came from one sample sequenced in a study of cytomegalovirus exposure and HLA in healthy donors. Researchers ran the PCR with 60 Vbeta and 13 Jbeta primers. Method: immunoSEQ multiplex PCR; TCRdb's copy keeps in-frame clones and lacks some. The sample carries under 130,000 clones, approximately 80% recorded once. What was sequenced was PBMCs. All receptors come from a man aged 25 to 40 in good health and CMV-seronegative.

The chain is built from TRBV5-4 and TRBJ2-7; 9 bases line up with TRBD1. Unmatched junction bases numbered 3, after V lost 0 bases and J lost 2 bases. Looked up from germline, CDR1 is SGHNT and CDR2 is YYREEE (reference sequence). This CDR3 has 15 amino acids. The chain's CDR3 is CASSLEGQGPYEQYF. The CDR3 coding sequence is TGTGCCAGCAGCTTGGAGGGACAGGGACCCTACGAGCAGTACTTC.

The chain is built from TRBV7-8 and TRBJ2-7; 8 positions agree with TRBD2. Germline V lookup: CDR1 SGHVS, CDR2 FQNEAQ. The CDR3 has 14 amino acids. Unmatched junction bases numbered 9, after V lost 5 bases and J lost 6 bases. The CDR3 sequence: CASSPLAGSGEQYF. The CDR3 nucleotides are TGTGCCAGCAGCCCCTTAGCGGGATCTGGCGAGCAGTACTTC.

The V and J genes are TRBV5-1 and TRBJ2-3; D remains unclear. V was cut by 0 bases and J by 2 bases, with 16 bases left in between. Germline loops: CDR1 SGHRS, CDR2 YFSETQ. This CDR3 has 17 amino acids. Written as DNA, the CDR3 is TGCGCCAGCAGCTTGGGCGATCAGGCAGTTTACACAGATACGCAGTATTTT. This translates into CASSLGDQAVYTDTQYF.

The rearrangement links TRBV25-1 to TRBJ1-1; D gene uncertain. V was clipped by 3 bases and J by 4 bases, with 12 bases between them. The CDR3 runs 14 residues. Germline CDR1 is MGHDK and CDR2 is SYGVNS. Here the CDR3 reads CASSEAGYSTEAFF. In DNA form, the CDR3 reads TGTGCCAGCAGTGAGGCGGGATATAGCACTGAAGCTTTCTTT.

This chain connects TRBV5-1 to TRBJ2-3; the match to TRBD2 covers 7 bases. Germline lookup yields CDR1 SGHRS and CDR2 YFSETQ. V trimming: 0 bases; J trimming: 0 bases; junction bases outside the gene matches: 4. The CDR3 has 16 amino acids. The CDR3 DNA follows: TGCGCCAGCAGCTTGGGGGTGCGGGGGAGCACAGATACGCAGTATTTT. Amino acid sequence: CASSLGVRGSTDTQYF.

This chain joins TRBV10-1 and TRBJ2-1, with D possibly matching TRBD2 (6 bases). This CDR3 has 12 residues. Per the germline V gene, CDR1 is WNHNN and CDR2 is SYGVQD (reference sequence). Trimming took 3 bases from V and 6 from J, leaving 6 bases between them. Here the CDR3 DNA reads TGCGCCAGCAGTGACGGGGGCAATGAGCAGTTCTTC. Its protein is CASSDGGNEQFF.

V is TRBV4-3 and J is TRBJ1-2, with D possibly being TRBD1 (5 bases). The CDR3 covers 15 residues. Looked up from germline, CDR1 is LGHNA and CDR2 is YSLEER. V was clipped by 4 bases and J by 4 bases, with 16 bases between them. The CDR3 bases are TGCGCCAGCAGCCCTGGGGGGAGGTCGATCTATGGCTACACCTTC. Translated, it gives CASSPGGRSIYGYTF.

This sequence joins TRBV4-1 and TRBJ2-2, with D tentatively TRBD2 (5 bases). There are 15 residues in the CDR3. Germline loops: CDR1 MGHRA, CDR2 YSYEKL. Deletions cut 4 bases from V and 1 base from J, with 10 bases between. The CDR3 DNA sequence: TGCGCCAGCAGCCGCAGGACTCAGAACACCGGGGAGCTGTTTTTT. Translating gives CASSRRTQNTGELFF.

The chain employs TRBV27 and TRBJ1-1, with 8 bases fitting TRBD1. Per the germline V gene, CDR1 is MNHEY and CDR2 is SMNVEV (reference sequence). The CDR3 sequence is 14 residues long. With V trimmed by 2 bases and J by 1 base, 0 bases remained unmatched. For the CDR3, the DNA is TGTGCCAGCAGTTTAGGGACAGGGAACACTGAAGCTTTCTTT. Encoded protein: CASSLGTGNTEAFF.

CDR3 in amino acids: CASSSHGQGNTEAFF. The DNA of the CDR3 is TGCGCCAGCAGCTCTCATGGACAGGGGAACACTGAAGCTTTCTTT. This chain connects TRBV5-1 to TRBJ1-1; 8 bases are shared with TRBD1. The CDR3 is made up of 15 amino acids. Germline trimming cut 3 bases from V and 1 base from J; bases unmatched to any gene: 5. CDR1 and CDR2 (germline): SGHRS, YFSETQ. The full variable domain, in which reference TRBV5-1 and TRBJ1-1 provide the parts outside the CDR3, is KAGVTQTPRYLIKTRGQQVTLSCSPISGHRSVSWYQQTPGQGLQFLFEYFSETQRNKGNFPGRFSGRQFSNSRSEMNVSTLELGDSALYLCASSSHGQGNTEAFFGQGTRLTVV.

The J gene is TRBJ2-7, the V gene TRBV29-1; maybe TRBD1 (6 bases). This CDR3 has 13 amino acids. Germline lookup yields CDR1 SQVTM and CDR2 ANQGSEA. The ends were cut back, 7 bases at V and 4 bases at J, with 17 bases in the middle. Written as DNA, the CDR3 is TGCAGCGCCGAGGGGGTGGGTTTTTACGAGCAGTACTTC. Its translation: CSAEGVGFYEQYF.

Turning to this clone: In the same sample, other DNA sequences code for this CDR3. This sequence joins TRBV10-2 and TRBJ2-1; 10 positions match TRBD2. The CDR3 spans 14 residues. Germline-derived CDR1 and CDR2 are WSHSY and SAAADI. Unmatched junction bases numbered 6, after V lost 6 bases and J lost 7 bases. As DNA, the CDR3 is TGCGCCAGCAGGGTAGCGGGAGGCGTGAATGAGCAGTTCTTC. Its translation is CASRVAGGVNEQFF.

The chain couples TRBV10-2 to TRBJ2-7; 11 bases line up with TRBD2. The germline V gene has CDR1 WSHSY and CDR2 SAAADI. V gave up 7 bases and J gave up 3 bases; unmatched junction bases: 17. CDR3 length: 18 residues. As DNA, the CDR3 is TGCGCCAGCACCCCCAGGAGACTAGCGGGGAGGGATTACTACGAGCAGTACTTC. It encodes CASTPRRLAGRDYYEQYF.

This chain joins TRBV7-7 and TRBJ2-5; 10 nucleotides agree with TRBD1. The V and J ends lost 4 bases and 4 bases, in that order; junction bases with no gene match: 6. The CDR3 loop spans 15 amino acids. The V gene's germline CDR1 is SSHAT and CDR2 FNYEAQ (reference sequence). The CDR3 DNA is TGTGCCAGCAGCTCGACAGGGGGCGCTTCAGAGACCCAGTACTTC. It codes for CASSSTGGASETQYF. The full variable domain, completed using reference TRBV7-7 and TRBJ2-5, is GAGVSQSPRYKVTKRGQDVTLRCDPISSHATLYWYQQALGQGPEFLTYFNYEAQPDKSGLPSDRFSAERPEGSISTLTIQRTEQRDSAMYRCASSSTGGASETQYFGPGTRLLVL.